The 10 T cell receptor beta chains given below trace back to one sample, sequenced in a study of cytomegalovirus exposure and HLA in healthy donors. In the PCR, 60 Vbeta and 13 Jbeta primers were used. Assay: immunoSEQ multiplex PCR; the TCRdb copy retains only in-frame clones and omits some. The sample comprises some 140,000 clones, 70% to 80% of which are singletons, and 3.1% rests with the top ten. The sample taken for sequencing was PBMCs. All receptors derive from a female donor in good health and CMV-seronegative.

The chain combines TRBV7-6 with TRBJ2-7; 7 positions match TRBD1. This CDR3 contains 13 residues. CDR1 is SGHVS, CDR2 FNYEAQ, per germline. Germline trimming cut 3 bases from V and 3 bases from J; bases unmatched to any gene: 2. In DNA form, the CDR3 reads TGTGCCAGCAGCTTGTGGGACAGCTACGAGCAGTACTTC. Protein product: CASSLWDSYEQYF.

The chain joins TRBV15 to TRBJ2-7; a possible D gene is TRBD1 (5 bases). V dropped 1 base and J dropped 3 bases, with 13 bases sitting between them. The germline CDR1 and CDR2 sequences are LNHNV and YYDKDF (reference sequence). The CDR3 is 15 residues long. The CDR3 bases are TGTGCCACCAGCAGAGCAAGGGGATCGTACTACGAGCAGTACTTC. It specifies CATSRARGSYYEQYF. The full variable domain, rest sourced from reference TRBV15 and TRBJ2-7, is DAMVIQNPRYQVTQFGKPVTLSCSQTLNHNVMYWYQQKSSQAPKLLFHYYDKDFNNEADTPDNFQSRRPNTSFCFLDIRSPGLGDTAMYLCATSRARGSYYEQYFGPGTRLTVT.

This clone was detected a few times. This chain uses TRBV9 with TRBJ1-2, with 9 bases lining up with TRBD1. V dropped 3 bases and J dropped 7; count of bases not matched to a gene: 4. The length of the CDR3 is 13 residues. Looked up from germline, CDR1 is SGDLS and CDR2 is YYNGEE. The CDR3 here is CASSGRDRVGYTF. DNA of the CDR3: TGTGCCAGCAGCGGGAGGGACAGGGTTGGCTACACCTTC.

This chain uses TRBV7-9 with TRBJ2-3, with 8 bases that match TRBD2. Per germline, CDR1 SEHNR and CDR2 FQNEAQ (reference sequence). The V gene end was trimmed by 1 base and the J gene end by 3 bases; junction bases not matched to a gene: 3. This CDR3 has 15 amino acids. CDR3 DNA: TGTGCCAGCAGCTTAGTCGGGGGGGAGACAGATACGCAGTATTTT. Its protein is CASSLVGGETDTQYF.

J is TRBJ1-5 and V is TRBV6-6, with D perhaps TRBD1 (5 bases). The V end lost 9 bases, the J end lost 7 bases, and 19 bases lay between the germline ends. The CDR3 spans 14 residues. Germline V lookup: CDR1 MNHNY, CDR2 SVGAGI (reference sequence). The CDR3 DNA reads as TGTGCCAGTCACGGGCAGGGTGAGAGGCAGCCCCAGCATTTT. Translated, it gives CASHGQGERQPQHF.

The chain carries TRBV7-6 and TRBJ1-6; tentative D call: TRBD1 (6 bases). Germline V gene lookup returns CDR1 SGHVS and CDR2 FNYEAQ. The V end lost 5 bases, the J end lost 14 bases, and 19 bases lay between the germline ends. This CDR3 has 14 residues. CDR3 protein: CASSRTDPIQALHF. As DNA, the CDR3 is TGTGCCAGCAGCCGGACAGATCCAATTCAAGCCCTCCACTTT.

The chain links TRBV28 to TRBJ2-3; TRBD2 matches 10 bases. The CDR3 totals 16 residues. Losses at the gene ends were 6 bases for V and 5 bases for J; bases not matched to a gene: 11. Germline V gene data show CDR1 as MDHEN and CDR2 as SYDVKM. Written as DNA, the CDR3 is TGTGCCAGCAGCCTGACAGGAGCGGGGGGGCGAGATACGCAGTATTTT. Protein: CASSLTGAGGRDTQYF.

The chain is built from TRBV5-1 and TRBJ1-6; D is perhaps TRBD1 (6 bases). V lost 0 bases and J 10 bases, leaving 17 bases between the germline ends. Looked up from germline, CDR1 is SGHRS and CDR2 is YFSETQ. The CDR3 totals 16 residues. CDR3 loop: CASSLGGQQLGSPLHF. CDR3 sequence (DNA): TGCGCCAGCAGCTTGGGGGGGCAGCAACTAGGATCACCCCTCCACTTT.

This rearrangement joins TRBV27 to TRBJ2-3; D is perhaps TRBD2 (5 bases). This CDR3 region has 12 residues. With 11 bases removed from V and 1 base from J, the gap between germline ends came to 10 bases. Germline CDR1 is MNHEY and CDR2 is SMNVEV (reference sequence). The CDR3 reads CAPLGGTDTQYF. The CDR3 nucleotides read TGTGCCCCTCTCGGGGGCACAGATACGCAGTATTTT.

There are a few counts of this clone. The genes are TRBV11-3 and TRBJ2-3; 9 bases are shared with TRBD2. Germline values: CDR1 SGHNT, CDR2 YENEEA. V lost 1 base, J lost 4 bases, and 3 bases stayed unmatched. There are 15 residues in the CDR3. The CDR3 nucleotides are TGTGCCAGCAGCTTAGTAGCGGGAGTAGCAGATACGCAGTATTTT. This codes for CASSLVAGVADTQYF.